This TCR beta chain was documented in a study of blood T cell repertoires in COVID-19. Overall study context: COVID-19 samples collected from the United States, Italy and Spain covered acute and convalescent phases.

Measured with immunoSEQ multiplex PCR; TCRdb has only the in-frame clones, and not every one. The sample has about 130,000 clones, about 88% seen once; the top ten hold roughly 1.2%. From germline, CDR1 is SGDLS and CDR2 YYNGEE. The CDR3 extends over 14 amino acids. The V segment lost 4 bases and the J segment 6 bases; nucleotides outside the gene matches: 8. This sequence originates from an elderly woman with acute or convalescent COVID-19. Material for sequencing was peripheral blood. V usage is TRBV9 and J usage is TRBJ1-2, with 8 bases lining up with TRBD1. CDR3 sequence: CASSSTDRDDGYTF. The CDR3 DNA sequence: TGTGCCAGCAGCTCCACGGACAGGGACGATGGCTACACCTTC. The variable domain in full, completed from reference TRBV9 and TRBJ1-2, reads DSGVTQTPKHLITATGQRVTLRCSPRSGDLSVYWYQQSLDQGLQFLIQYYNGEERAKGNILERFSAQQFPDLHSELNLSSLELGDSALYFCASSSTDRDDGYTFGSGTRLTVV.